The present entry profiles one TCR beta chain with its context. The antigen remains undetermined. MiXCR, applied by TCRdb to the 5' RACE reads, yields one record per CDR3 protein. The sample yields thousands of distinct CDR3 sequences, 5.4% seen once. This record comes from a study of spatial heterogeneity in lung cancer. The study's findings and limits: The appearance of ubiquitous expanded tumor TCRs in blood was greater at resection than follow-up.

The time point denotes: sample taken at primary tumor resection. From tumor, nontumor lung or frozen PBMC, whole RNA was taken unsorted for sequencing. The cohort: 70 to 75 early-stage, untreated non-small cell lung cancer patients. V lost 1 base and J 2 bases, leaving 8 bases between the germline ends. The CDR3 runs 14 residues. Germline CDR1 and CDR2: LGHNA and YSLEER. The sample consisted of PBMCs, taken at surgery. The clonotype was recovered from a male donor with early-stage non-small cell lung cancer. J is TRBJ1-1 and V is TRBV4-3; D call uncertain. This chain's CDR3 is CASSQGQVNTEAFF. For the CDR3, the DNA is TGCGCCAGCAGCCAAGGCCAGGTAAACACTGAAGCTTTCTTT.